The 30 T cell receptor beta chains below come from one sample, sequenced in a study of cytomegalovirus exposure and HLA in healthy donors. This PCR relied on a set of 60 Vbeta primers and 13 Jbeta primers. The data were produced by immunoSEQ multiplex PCR, yet TCRdb's version contains in-frame clones alone and is incomplete. The table lists about 180,000 clones, around 77% of them singletons. Source material: PBMCs. Every receptor here comes from a man in his sixties in good health and CMV-seronegative.

This clone has only a few counts. This sequence joins TRBV5-4 and TRBJ1-2, with D maybe TRBD1 (6 bases). The V end was cut by 2 bases, the J end by 7 bases, with 15 bases between. Germline-derived CDR1 and CDR2 are SGHNT and YYREEE (reference sequence). There are 14 residues in the CDR3. CDR3 nucleotides: TGTGCCAGCAGCTTTAACGGGGGGCCGCGTGGCTACACCTTC. As protein: CASSFNGGPRGYTF.

The chain links TRBV5-5 to TRBJ1-2; TRBD1 matches 7 bases. This CDR3 spans 15 amino acids. Trimming removed 1 base from V and 6 bases from J; junction bases left unmatched: 9. Germline V gene sequence: CDR1 SGHKS, CDR2 YYEKEE (reference sequence). The CDR3 is CASSLTTQGYNGYTF. The CDR3 bases are TGTGCCAGCAGCTTGACGACACAGGGGTACAATGGCTACACCTTC.

This clone came up once. The rearrangement links TRBV10-2 to TRBJ1-6; 7 positions agree with TRBD1. Germline V gene data show CDR1 as WSHSY and CDR2 as SAAADI. The CDR3 runs 16 residues. V trimming: 8 bases; J trimming: 0 bases; junction bases outside the gene matches: 7. CDR3 nucleotides: TGCGCCAGCTTTGGGACAGAGGACTCCTATAATTCACCCCTCCACTTT. Protein sequence: CASFGTEDSYNSPLHF.

This clone appeared a few times. This rearrangement joins TRBV5-4 to TRBJ1-2; D perhaps matches TRBD1 (6 bases). CDR3 length: 14 residues. Germline CDR1 reads SGHNT; CDR2 reads YYREEE (reference sequence). Between the trimmed V and J ends, which lost 4 bases and 6 bases, there was a span of 16 bases. CDR3 in amino acids: CASSLQGLTDGYTF. The CDR3 DNA reads TGTGCCAGCAGCCTACAGGGCTTAACCGATGGCTACACCTTC.

The CDR3 reads CASSFPGGIKTQYF. The CDR3 DNA is TGTGCCAGCAGCTTTCCCGGGGGGATAAAGACCCAGTACTTC. The genes are TRBV11-1 and TRBJ2-5; 7 nucleotides match TRBD2. V lost 3 bases and J lost 6; bases outside the gene matches: 7. In germline, CDR1 is SGHAT, CDR2 FQDESV (reference sequence). There are 14 residues in the CDR3. Supplemented by reference TRBV11-1 and TRBJ2-5, the full variable domain reads EAEVAQSPRYKITEKSQAVAFWCDPISGHATLYWYRQILGQGPELLVQFQDESVVDDSQLPKDRFSAERLKGVDSTLKIQPAELGDSAMYLCASSFPGGIKTQYFGPGTRLLVL.

In the case of this clone: At one end, the junction sequence differs from germline, possibly due to a read error. CDR3 in amino acids: CASSPNLGQFYGYPF. The CDR3 nucleotides are TGTGCCAGCAGCCCGAATTTGGGACAGTTCTATGGCTACCCCTTC. The chain carries TRBV7-2 and TRBJ1-2, with TRBD1 matching over 7 bases. CDR3 length equals 15 residues. Germline V lookup: CDR1 SGHTA, CDR2 FQGNSA.

A few counts support this clone. The chain joins TRBV6-1 to TRBJ2-1; D not certain. CDR1 and CDR2 (germline): MNHNS, SASEGT. There are 15 residues in the CDR3. Deletions cut 2 bases from V and 6 bases from J, with 14 bases between. CDR3 nucleotide sequence: TGTGCCAGCAGTGAAATGAGGTCTACTGGCAATGAGCAGTTCTTC. Its protein product is CASSEMRSTGNEQFF.

The V call is TRBV5-4, the J call TRBJ1-1, with D hard to call. Germline V CDR1 and CDR2: SGHNT, YYREEE (reference sequence). The V end was cut by 4 bases, the J end by 1 base, with 14 bases between. The CDR3 is 15 residues long. CDR3 nucleotide sequence: TGTGCCAGCAGCCTCACGAGAGAAAAGAACACTGAAGCTTTCTTT. It specifies CASSLTREKNTEAFF.

The CDR3: CASSLEGSGANVLTF. The CDR3 DNA reads as TGTGCCAGCAGCTTAGAGGGGTCTGGGGCCAACGTCCTGACTTTC. The rearrangement joins TRBV7-2 to TRBJ2-6, with D tentatively TRBD1 (5 bases). Germline-derived CDR1 and CDR2 are SGHTA and FQGNSA. The CDR3 is made up of 15 amino acids. Trimming took 1 base from V and 1 from J, leaving 5 bases between them. Full variable domain (outside the CDR3, taken from reference TRBV7-2 and TRBJ2-6): GAGVSQSPSNKVTEKGKDVELRCDPISGHTALYWYRQSLGQGLEFLIYFQGNSAPDKSGLPSDRFSAERTGGSVSTLTIQRTQQEDSAVYLCASSLEGSGANVLTFGAGSRLTVL.

The V and J genes are TRBV11-2 and TRBJ1-1; perhaps TRBD1 as D (6 bases). The CDR3 loop spans 14 amino acids. V was trimmed by 4 bases and J by 6 bases, leaving 15 bases between them. Germline values: CDR1 SGHAT, CDR2 FQNNGV. CDR3 nucleotide sequence: TGTGCCAGCAGCTCCCGACAGGACTGGGCTGAAGCTTTCTTT. Amino acids: CASSSRQDWAEAFF.

V is TRBV9 and J is TRBJ1-2; 12 bases are shared with TRBD1. This CDR3 has 16 amino acids. J lost 8 bases, V lost 4 bases, and 12 bases had no gene match. Germline-derived CDR1 and CDR2 are SGDLS and YYNGEE. Written as DNA, the CDR3 is TGTGCCAGCAGCTCCCCCCGGGACAGGGGGCCGGGAGGCTACACCTTC. Translating it yields CASSSPRDRGPGGYTF.

This clone appeared a few times. The chain recombines TRBV29-1 with TRBJ1-1; 10 bases map to TRBD1. Germline V gene data show CDR1 as SQVTM and CDR2 as ANQGSEA. The V gene end was trimmed by 7 bases and the J gene end by 4 bases; junction bases not matched to a gene: 12. There are 15 residues in the CDR3. The CDR3 spells CSANPGQGFGTEAFF. CDR3 DNA sequence: TGCAGCGCCAACCCGGGACAGGGGTTTGGCACTGAAGCTTTCTTT.

This clone was detected only a few times. The rearrangement joins TRBV5-1 to TRBJ1-1, with 7 nucleotides matching TRBD1. The V gene's germline CDR1 is SGHRS and CDR2 YFSETQ. Unmatched junction bases numbered 6, after V lost 5 bases and J lost 2 bases. CDR3 size: 14 residues. Here the CDR3 reads CASRPGTDNTEAFF. The CDR3 DNA sequence: TGCGCCAGCAGACCCGGGACAGACAACACTGAAGCTTTCTTT.

CDR3 coding DNA: TGTGCCAGTAGAGCCCAGGGGAGGGGGGATAGCACAGATACGCAGTATTTT. Its protein product is CASRAQGRGDSTDTQYF. The rearrangement joins TRBV19 to TRBJ2-3; maybe TRBD2 (7 bases). V lost 6 bases, J lost 0 bases, and 19 bases lay in between. Per germline, CDR1 LNHDA and CDR2 SQIVND (reference sequence). The CDR3 runs to 17 residues.

Only a few counts were recorded for this clone. The chain combines TRBV5-4 with TRBJ2-7, with 11 bases aligning to TRBD1. Germline-derived CDR1 and CDR2 are SGHNT and YYREEE (reference sequence). J was trimmed by 5 bases and V by 3 bases; bases with no gene match: 7. The CDR3 is 15 amino acids. Written as DNA, the CDR3 is TGTGCCAGCAGCTATGGACAGGGGGCGCCGAACGAGCAGTACTTC. It translates to CASSYGQGAPNEQYF.

The rearrangement uses TRBV5-1 and TRBJ1-6; TRBD1 matches at 7 bases. The V gene end was trimmed by 4 bases and the J gene end by 13 bases; junction bases not matched to a gene: 17. CDR3 length: 16 amino acids. From germline, CDR1 is SGHRS and CDR2 YFSETQ. The CDR3 loop is CASSPRTQTGDRPLHF. In nucleotides, the CDR3 is TGCGCCAGCAGCCCCAGAACACAAACAGGGGACCGGCCCCTCCACTTT.

This clone appeared a single time. The J gene is TRBJ1-1, the V gene TRBV10-3, with a weak D call TRBD1 (6 bases). Germline CDR1 reads ENHRY; CDR2 reads SYGVKD. Trimming removed 7 bases at V and 4 bases at J, with 16 bases between. The CDR3 runs to 14 residues. This chain's CDR3 is CAITLGGAGTEAFF. The CDR3 bases are TGTGCCATCACCCTAGGGGGGGCGGGCACTGAAGCTTTCTTT.

This clone was counted only a few times. The genes are TRBV19 and TRBJ2-3; TRBD2 matches at 9 bases. This CDR3 region has 16 residues. Germline V CDR1 and CDR2: LNHDA, SQIVND (reference sequence). Trimming took 1 base from V and 10 from J; bases not matched to a gene: 12. CDR3: CASSIGGGGAVGPQYF. The DNA of the CDR3 is TGTGCCAGTAGTATAGGGGGCGGGGGGGCCGTAGGTCCGCAGTATTTT.

J is TRBJ2-7 and V is TRBV28; D may be TRBD1 (5 bases). Trimming removed 5 bases at V and 5 bases at J, with 16 bases between. Germline lookup yields CDR1 MDHEN and CDR2 SYDVKM. This CDR3 spans 14 amino acids. CDR3 residues: CASSLIYSRDEQYF. CDR3 sequence (DNA): TGTGCCAGCAGTCTTATCTACTCCAGGGACGAGCAGTACTTC. Together with reference TRBV28 and TRBJ2-7, the CDR3 gives the full variable domain: DVKVTQSSRYLVKRTGEKVFLECVQDMDHENMFWYRQDPGLGLRLIYFSYDVKMKEKGDIPEGYSVSREKKERFSLILESASTNQTSMYLCASSLIYSRDEQYFGPGTRLTVT.

This clone was detected only a few times. The chain couples TRBV6-5 to TRBJ1-1, with TRBD1 identical over 7 bases. Looked up from germline, CDR1 is MNHEY and CDR2 is SVGAGI. The trim removed 6 bases at V and 7 bases at J, leaving 5 bases unmatched. This CDR3 is 12 amino acids long. The CDR3 bases are TGTGCCAGCAGACGTGGGACAGTTGAAGCTTTCTTT. Translating it yields CASRRGTVEAFF.

This clone has just a few counts. This sample includes further DNA sequences coding for the same CDR3. This sequence joins TRBV4-1 and TRBJ1-2; tentatively, D is TRBD1 (6 bases). The germline V gene encodes CDR1 MGHRA and CDR2 YSYEKL. The CDR3 has 15 amino acids. V dropped 2 bases and J dropped 1 base, with 11 bases sitting between them. The CDR3, as DNA: TGCGCCAGCAGCCAACAACGGGACAATAACTATGGCTACACCTTC. Amino acid sequence: CASSQQRDNNYGYTF.

V usage is TRBV5-4 and J usage is TRBJ2-7; 10 bases line up with TRBD1. J lost 4 bases, V lost 4 bases, and 8 bases had no gene match. Germline lookup yields CDR1 SGHNT and CDR2 YYREEE (reference sequence). The CDR3 totals 15 residues. In nucleotides, the CDR3 is TGTGCCAGCAGCCCTTCGGGACAGGGGTCGTACGAGCAGTACTTC. The encoded protein is CASSPSGQGSYEQYF.

The rearrangement uses TRBV19 and TRBJ1-5; 7 bases map to TRBD1. V was clipped by 9 bases and J by 0 bases; unmatched bases: 8. The CDR3 extends over 15 amino acids. CDR1 and CDR2 from the germline V gene are LNHDA and SQIVND (reference sequence). The DNA for the CDR3 is TGTGCCAGCGAGACAGGGATCGGTAGCAATCAGCCCCAGCATTTT. Translation: CASETGIGSNQPQHF.

This clone was detected once. The V call is TRBV5-1, the J call TRBJ1-4; D remains ambiguous. The CDR3 length is 14 residues. Trimming removed 0 bases from V and 1 base from J, with 4 bases in between. The germline CDR1 and CDR2 sequences are SGHRS and YFSETQ. CDR3 sequence (DNA): TGCGCCAGCAGCTTGGTAGAAACTAATGAAAAACTGTTTTTT. The encoded protein is CASSLVETNEKLFF.

The chain uses TRBV10-1 and TRBJ2-7, with 7 positions matching TRBD2. The junction had 4 bases not matched to a gene; V was cut back by 5 bases and J by 3 bases. The CDR3 loop spans 13 amino acids. Germline-derived CDR1 and CDR2 are WNHNN and SYGVQD (reference sequence). For the CDR3, the DNA is TGCGCCAGCAGTCGGGGGGTGGGCTACGAGCAGTACTTC. Encoded protein: CASSRGVGYEQYF.

As concerns this clone: Other DNA sequences of this sample code for an identical CDR3. The gene calls are TRBV5-1 and TRBJ2-2; a weak D match, TRBD1 (5 bases). Germline CDR1 is SGHRS and CDR2 is YFSETQ. The CDR3 spans 13 residues. V dropped 6 bases and J dropped 5 bases, with 11 bases sitting between them. CDR3 protein: CASTRQGTGELFF. The CDR3 DNA reads as TGCGCCAGCACGCGCCAGGGAACCGGGGAGCTGTTTTTT.

V and J are TRBV7-8 and TRBJ2-7; 9 positions agree with TRBD2. The CDR3 extends over 16 amino acids. CDR1 and CDR2 (germline): SGHVS, FQNEAQ. Unmatched junction bases numbered 10, after V lost 1 base and J lost 6 bases. The CDR3 DNA is TGTGCCAGCAGCTTAGGAGCGGGAGGCCACCGAGGCGAGCAGTACTTC. Protein: CASSLGAGGHRGEQYF.

The chain links TRBV5-1 to TRBJ2-2, with a possible D match to TRBD1 (7 bases). The CDR3 is 16 residues long. CDR1 and CDR2 from the germline V gene are SGHRS and YFSETQ. Trimming shortened V by 0 bases and J by 6 bases, and 15 bases separated the two germline ends. CDR3 DNA sequence: TGCGCCAGCAGCTTGGGCCAGGGGGGTCTTTCCGGGGAGCTGTTTTTT. This translates into CASSLGQGGLSGELFF.

As for this clone: The junction differs from germline at one of its ends, possibly a read error. This sequence joins TRBV5-1 and TRBJ1-5, with 7 bases identical to TRBD1. The germline CDR1 and CDR2 sequences are SGHRS and YFSETQ. The CDR3 has 17 amino acids. CDR3 bases: TGCGCCAGCAGCTTGGGGACAGGTTCGGGCGGCAATCAGCCCCAGAATTTT. It codes for CASSLGTGSGGNQPQNF.

A single count supports this clone. The chain is built from TRBV7-6 and TRBJ2-1; 8 nucleotides align to TRBD2. Germline assignment: CDR1 SGHVS and CDR2 FNYEAQ. This CDR3 is 15 amino acids long. J lost 4 bases, V lost 4 bases, and 6 bases had no gene match. The CDR3: CASSSPTGGYNEQFF. CDR3 in DNA: TGTGCCAGCAGCTCTCCTACGGGAGGGTACAATGAGCAGTTCTTC. Complete variable domain (other parts from reference TRBV7-6 and TRBJ2-1): GAGVSQSPRYKVTKRGQDVALRCDPISGHVSLYWYRQALGQGPEFLTYFNYEAQQDKSGLPNDRFSAERPEGSISTLTIQRTEQRDSAMYRCASSSPTGGYNEQFFGPGTRLTVL.